These 21 T cell receptor beta chains came from one sample sequenced in a study of T cells after yellow fever vaccination. TCRdb re-called the 5' RACE reads through MiXCR, storing one row per CDR3 protein. The sample includes roughly 500,000 distinct CDR3 sequences, around 21% of them seen just once. Source: PBMCs, taken 15 days after the yellow fever booster vaccination. Every receptor here comes from a man aged 25 to 40 who received the YFV17D yellow fever vaccine.

The chain's CDR3 is CAWSVASTDTQYF. As DNA, the CDR3 is TGTGCCTGGAGTGTAGCCAGCACAGATACGCAGTATTTT. This chain joins TRBV30 and TRBJ2-3; D unclear. The CDR3 covers 13 residues. The germline gives CDR1 GTSNPN, CDR2 SVGIG (reference sequence). Trimming pared 0 bases from V and 0 bases from J, leaving 4 bases between.

This clonotype was detected only once. The rearrangement joins TRBV15 to TRBJ2-7; D perhaps matches TRBD2 (6 bases). CDR3 length: 14 residues. Looked up from germline, CDR1 is LNHNV and CDR2 is YYDKDF (reference sequence). With 1 base removed from V and 6 bases from J, the gap between germline ends came to 13 bases. The CDR3 nucleotides read TGTGCCACCAGCAGAGGCGGGATTCCCTGCGAGCAGTACTTC. It codes for CATSRGGIPCEQYF.

This clonotype was counted between two and nine times. The genes are TRBV30 and TRBJ1-2; a possible D gene is TRBD1 (6 bases). This CDR3 is 11 amino acids long. The germline V and J ends were trimmed by 4 bases and 10 bases, with 13 bases remaining between them. CDR1 GTSNPN and CDR2 SVGIG come from the germline V gene (reference sequence). Here the CDR3 DNA reads TGTGCCTGGAAGAAGGACAGTCCCTACACCTTC. Its translation is CAWKKDSPYTF.

CDR3 sequence: CATSRTGHAGELFF. CDR3 nucleotide sequence: TGTGCCACCAGCAGAACGGGACACGCCGGGGAGCTGTTTTTT. The chain employs TRBV15 and TRBJ2-2; D might be TRBD1 (6 bases). The CDR3 covers 14 residues. V was clipped by 2 bases and J by 6 bases, with 10 bases between them. The germline V gene encodes CDR1 LNHNV and CDR2 YYDKDF (reference sequence).

The gene calls are TRBV12-3 or TRBV12-4 and TRBJ2-5; TRBD2 agrees at 8 bases. The length of the CDR3 is 14 residues. V trimming: 5 bases; J trimming: 4 bases; junction bases outside the gene matches: 6. The CDR3 here is CASSQSGSRETQYF. CDR3 DNA sequence: TGTGCCAGCAGTCAGAGCGGGAGTCGAGAGACCCAGTACTTC.

The V call is TRBV20-1, the J call TRBJ1-1; no firm D call. The V gene lost 0 bases and the J gene lost 1 base, with 9 bases spanning the gap. The CDR3 is 14 residues long. Germline values: CDR1 DFQATT, CDR2 SNEGSKA (reference sequence). In nucleotides, the CDR3 is TGCAGTGCTAGAGAATTGGACGCGAACACTGAAGCTTTCTTT. It translates to CSARELDANTEAFF.

In DNA form, the CDR3 reads TGCGCCAGCAGCCAAGACAGGTATACCTACGAGCAGTACTTC. Translation: CASSQDRYTYEQYF. The chain joins TRBV4-3 to TRBJ2-7; D unresolved. The CDR3 covers 14 residues. The V end was cut by 0 bases, the J end by 2 bases, with 8 bases between. Looked up from germline, CDR1 is LGHNA and CDR2 is YSLEER.

This clonotype was detected a few times. V gene TRBV6-5 combines with J gene TRBJ2-7; perhaps TRBD1 as D (7 bases). This CDR3 comprises 15 residues. V lost 0 bases and J 7 bases, leaving 16 bases between the germline ends. Germline-derived CDR1 and CDR2 are MNHEY and SVGAGI. The CDR3 DNA reads as TGTGCCAGCAGTTACTCGGGGCAGGGGGGAAAAGAGCAGTACTTC. It is translated as CASSYSGQGGKEQYF.

The V gene is TRBV27, the J gene TRBJ2-3; 10 bases fit TRBD2. CDR1 and CDR2 from the germline V gene are MNHEY and SMNVEV (reference sequence). CDR3 size: 18 residues. V lost 0 bases, J lost 2 bases, and 8 bases stayed unmatched. The CDR3 coding sequence is TGTGCCAGCAGTTTATCCAGGCCGGGACTAGCGACCACAGATACGCAGTATTTT. Encoded protein: CASSLSRPGLATTDTQYF.

The table lists this clonotype with a few counts. V usage is TRBV29-1 and J usage is TRBJ2-3; D possibly uses TRBD1 or TRBD2 (6 bases each). CDR1 and CDR2 from the germline V gene are SQVTM and ANQGSEA. The CDR3 extends over 15 amino acids. V was cut by 1 base and J by 2 bases, with 13 bases left in between. The CDR3 DNA follows: TGCAGCGTTGAAGGAGGGGGGTCGCTCACAGATACGCAGTATTTT. Its protein product is CSVEGGGSLTDTQYF.

This sequence joins TRBV5-1 and TRBJ2-1, with D possibly TRBD2 on 6 matching bases. The germline CDR1 and CDR2 sequences are SGHRS and YFSETQ. With 0 bases removed from V and 4 bases from J, the gap between germline ends came to 14 bases. This CDR3 is 16 amino acids long. The DNA of the CDR3 is TGCGCCAGCAGCTTGGCGGGGGTTGGGTGGTACAATGAGCAGTTCTTC. It codes for CASSLAGVGWYNEQFF.

There are a few counts of this clonotype. This chain links TRBV20-1 with TRBJ2-1; 11 bases line up with TRBD2. This CDR3 has 16 residues. Trimming removed 5 bases from V and 9 bases from J; junction bases left unmatched: 15. Germline CDR1 reads DFQATT; CDR2 reads SNEGSKA (reference sequence). CDR3 sequence reads: CSASHLLAGVRVEQFF. CDR3 sequence (DNA): TGCAGTGCTTCCCACCTACTAGCGGGAGTACGAGTTGAGCAGTTCTTC.

This sequence joins TRBV20-1 and TRBJ2-1, with unresolved D. CDR1 and CDR2 from the germline V gene are DFQATT and SNEGSKA (reference sequence). V dropped 2 bases and J dropped 1 base, with 12 bases sitting between them. The CDR3 consists of 15 residues. CDR3 amino acids: CSARPSDSSYNEQFF. As DNA, the CDR3 is TGCAGTGCTAGACCCTCCGACTCGTCCTACAATGAGCAGTTCTTC.

This chain links TRBV11-2 with TRBJ2-2, with 16 bases lining up with TRBD2. This CDR3 is 19 amino acids long. Germline CDR1 is SGHAT and CDR2 is FQNNGV. J lost 5 bases, V lost 2 bases, and 8 bases had no gene match. Here the CDR3 reads CASSLTGTSGRGRTGELFF. DNA for the CDR3: TGTGCCAGCAGCTTAACCGGGACTAGCGGGAGGGGGCGAACCGGGGAGCTGTTTTTT.

This clonotype has more than one count but fewer than ten. This chain links TRBV4-3 with TRBJ2-1; D is possibly TRBD2 (6 bases). CDR1 and CDR2 (germline): LGHNA, YSLEER. V was trimmed by 0 bases and J by 2 bases, leaving 14 bases between them. CDR3 length equals 17 residues. CDR3 region: CASSQDLRLGTYNEQFF. CDR3 sequence (DNA): TGCGCCAGCAGCCAAGATTTGAGACTAGGGACCTACAATGAGCAGTTCTTC.

The table lists this clonotype with a few counts. The rearrangement joins TRBV7-3 to TRBJ2-5; the D call may be TRBD1 or TRBD2 (5 bases each). V shed 5 bases and J shed 8 bases, with 15 bases lying between them. The germline gives CDR1 SGHTA, CDR2 FQGTGA. The CDR3 is 13 amino acids. This CDR3 reads CASSPSRGGTQYF. CDR3 in DNA: TGTGCCAGCAGCCCCAGCCGTGGGGGAACCCAGTACTTC.

The sample holds a few counts of this clonotype. The chain carries TRBV5-1 and TRBJ2-2, with D unresolved. The V and J ends lost 4 bases and 4 bases respectively, with 8 bases between them. Germline assignment: CDR1 SGHRS and CDR2 YFSETQ. The CDR3 sequence is 13 residues long. In nucleotides, the CDR3 is TGCGCCAGCAGCCTGAGAATCACCGGGGAGCTGTTTTTT. Its translation: CASSLRITGELFF.

J is TRBJ2-1 and V is TRBV20-1, with 10 nucleotides matching TRBD2. Germline V gives CDR1 DFQATT, CDR2 SNEGSKA (reference sequence). V shed 6 bases, J shed 6 bases, and the junction held 11 bases outside the gene matches. CDR3 length: 15 residues. The CDR3 bases are TGCAGTGCGGGGAGCAGCGGGAGGGTGGGCAATGAGCAGTTCTTC. Protein product: CSAGSSGRVGNEQFF.

This clonotype has just a few counts. The chain recombines TRBV7-6 with TRBJ2-7; 12 bases map to TRBD1. This CDR3 is 15 amino acids long. The germline V gene encodes CDR1 SGHVS and CDR2 FNYEAQ. Trimming took 0 bases from V and 4 from J; bases not matched to a gene: 1. This CDR3 reads CASSLAGQGAYEQYF. CDR3 sequence (DNA): TGTGCCAGCAGCTTAGCGGGACAGGGGGCATACGAGCAGTACTTC.

The V call is TRBV7-6, the J call TRBJ2-1; D is unclear. Germline V CDR1 and CDR2: SGHVS, FNYEAQ. The V and J ends lost 3 bases and 3 bases respectively, with 12 bases between them. This CDR3 has 15 residues. This CDR3 is CASSLGLGDYNEQFF. The CDR3 nucleotides are TGTGCCAGCAGCTTGGGTTTAGGTGACTACAATGAGCAGTTCTTC.

This clonotype was seen more than once but under ten times. The V gene is TRBV7-2, the J gene TRBJ2-7; 8 positions agree with TRBD2. J was trimmed by 7 bases and V by 6 bases; bases with no gene match: 11. The CDR3 has 14 amino acids. CDR1 is SGHTA, CDR2 FQGNSA, per germline. The CDR3: CASRNSGPGGEQYF. DNA for the CDR3: TGTGCCAGCAGAAATAGCGGGCCGGGGGGGGAGCAGTACTTC.